This entry lists 8 T cell receptor beta chains sequenced from one sample in a study of blood T cell repertoires in COVID-19. The data were produced by immunoSEQ multiplex PCR, yet TCRdb's version contains in-frame clones alone and is incomplete. This table holds under 150,000 clones, about 91% found once. Source material: peripheral blood. Source of these receptors: a human donor in a cohort sampled during active COVID-19.

The chain combines TRBV5-5 with TRBJ1-2, with D perhaps matching TRBD1 (5 bases). Trimming pared 2 bases from V and 6 bases from J, leaving 14 bases between. Germline CDR1 and CDR2: SGHKS and YYEKEE (reference sequence). The CDR3 totals 14 residues. This chain's CDR3 is CASSFGRAENGYTF. In DNA form, the CDR3 reads TGTGCCAGCAGCTTTGGCAGGGCAGAGAATGGCTACACCTTC. Combining the CDR3 with reference TRBV5-5 and TRBJ1-2 gives the whole variable domain DAGVTQSPTHLIKTRGQQVTLRCSPISGHKSVSWYQQVLGQGPQFIFQYYEKEERGRGNFPDRFSARQFPNYSSELNVNALLLGDSALYLCASSFGRAENGYTFGSGTRLTVV.

This chain joins TRBV2 and TRBJ2-7; D remains unclear. Looked up from germline, CDR1 is SNHLY and CDR2 is FYNNEI. V shed 3 bases and J shed 1 base, with 7 bases lying between them. The CDR3 spans 13 residues. CDR3 in DNA: TGTGCCAGCAGTGACGTAGTGTCCTACGAGCAGTACTTC. Protein product: CASSDVVSYEQYF.

The rearrangement uses TRBV18 and TRBJ2-1, with 8 nucleotides matching TRBD1. Looked up from germline, CDR1 is KGHSH and CDR2 is LQKENI. CDR3 size: 17 residues. Trimming took 2 bases from V and 2 from J; bases not matched to a gene: 8. CDR3 region: CASSPTRDRLTYNEQFF. The CDR3 DNA reads as TGTGCCAGCTCACCAACGAGGGACAGGTTAACCTACAATGAGCAGTTCTTC.

The chain is built from TRBV13 and TRBJ1-1; no definite D call. CDR3 length: 16 amino acids. CDR1 and CDR2 (germline): PRHDT, FYEKMQ (reference sequence). The ends were cut back, 1 base at V and 4 bases at J, with 16 bases in the middle. CDR3 loop: CASSLVDRPRGTEAFF. The CDR3 DNA is TGTGCCAGCAGCTTAGTGGACCGACCTCGGGGCACTGAAGCTTTCTTT.

This clone was counted once. The J gene is TRBJ2-7, the V gene TRBV10-3; 11 bases align to TRBD2. Trimming removed 5 bases from V and 6 bases from J; junction bases left unmatched: 6. The CDR3 has 14 amino acids. Germline-derived CDR1 and CDR2 are ENHRY and SYGVKD. DNA of the CDR3: TGTGCCATCAGTTCGACTAGCGGGACTCGCGAGCAGTACTTC. Its translation is CAISSTSGTREQYF.

The CDR3 sequence: CASSHQDRARQPQHF. DNA of the CDR3: TGTGCCAGCAGCCACCAGGACAGGGCACGTCAGCCCCAGCATTTT. The chain has TRBV3-1 (or the pseudogene TRBV3-2) and TRBJ1-5, with TRBD1 identical over 8 bases. The length of the CDR3 is 15 residues. CDR1 is LGHDT, CDR2 YNNKEL, per germline (reference sequence). After removal of 3 bases from V and 6 bases from J, the junction contained 7 bases not matched to a gene.

This clone has a single count. The rearrangement uses TRBV7-8 and TRBJ2-1; possibly TRBD2 for D (7 bases). Germline CDR1 SGHVS, CDR2 FQNEAQ. This CDR3 is 15 amino acids long. The germline V and J ends were trimmed by 1 base and 5 bases, with 12 bases remaining between them. CDR3 nucleotide sequence: TGTGCCAGCAGCTTAGTCCGGGGGGCCCACAATGAGCAGTTCTTC. Protein: CASSLVRGAHNEQFF.

V and J are TRBV10-3 and TRBJ2-3; 10 bases match TRBD2. Trimming at V came to 6 bases and at J to 2 bases, leaving 5 bases not matched to a gene. CDR3 size: 15 residues. Germline V gene lookup returns CDR1 ENHRY and CDR2 SYGVKD. In DNA form, the CDR3 reads TGTGCCATCAGGCCCGGACTAGCGGCCACAGATACGCAGTATTTT. This codes for CAIRPGLAATDTQYF.